A selection of T cell receptor beta chains follows, all from one sample in a study of T cell responses to AZD1222 COVID-19 vaccine. The table came from immunoSEQ multiplex PCR; TCRdb's copy has only in-frame clones and leaves some out. The sample includes approximately 67,000 clones, about four fifths of them seen just once. The sample here was peripheral blood, taken 28 days after the second AZD1222 dose. These receptor sequences come from an adult who received the AZD1222 COVID-19 vaccine. Each CDR3 is given with its conserved first and last residue. The D gene is left open where the match is weak. Some rows have no size entry. The others give once, few or many, or a class for an expanded clone.

J: TRBJ2-1
D: .
size: .
V: TRBV11-2
CDR3: CASSSRTVSEQFF
DNA: TGTGCCAGCAGCTCCCGGACCGTTAGTGAGCAGTTCTTC

J: TRBJ1-5
D: TRBD1
size: .
V: TRBV19
CDR3: CASTKQGSGQPQHF
DNA: TGTGCCAGTACCAAACAGGGGTCAGGTCAGCCCCAGCATTTT

J: TRBJ1-5
D: TRBD1
size: few
V: TRBV19
CDR3: CASRQRDRGSNQPQHF
DNA: TGTGCCAGTAGACAGCGGGACAGGGGTAGCAATCAGCCCCAGCATTTT

J: TRBJ2-7
D: .
size: .
V: TRBV6-5
CDR3: CASSYSTGRGEQYF
DNA: TGTGCCAGCAGTTACTCCACAGGGAGGGGAGAGCAGTACTTC

J: TRBJ1-5
D: .
size: .
V: TRBV6-1
CDR3: CASSEKIGVQPQHF
DNA: TGTGCCAGCAGTGAAAAGATTGGGGTCCAGCCCCAGCATTTT

J: TRBJ2-3
D: .
size: .
V: TRBV28
CDR3: CATSQADTDTQYF
DNA: TGTGCCACCTCCCAGGCCGACACAGATACGCAGTATTTT

J: TRBJ1-4
D: .
size: .
V: TRBV29-1
CDR3: CSVERDEKLFF
DNA: TGCAGCGTTGAAAGGGATGAAAAACTGTTTTTT

J: TRBJ2-7
D: .
size: .
V: TRBV5-1
CDR3: CASSTTGTTYEQYF
DNA: TGCGCCAGCAGCACTACCGGGACAACCTACGAGCAGTACTTC

J: TRBJ1-6
D: .
size: .
V: TRBV27
CDR3: CASSLGTRRGTSPLHF
DNA: TGTGCCAGCAGTTTAGGGACACGGAGGGGGACGTCACCCCTCCACTTT

J: TRBJ2-2
D: .
size: .
V: TRBV20-1
CDR3: CSAKSDGELFF
DNA: TGCAGTGCTAAGTCTGACGGGGAGCTGTTTTTT

J: TRBJ2-3
D: .
size: .
V: TRBV15
CDR3: CATSIPFTDTQYF
DNA: TGTGCCACCAGCATCCCTTTCACAGATACGCAGTATTTT

J: TRBJ1-5
D: .
size: medium-sized
V: TRBV7-9
CDR3: CASSQSERPQHF
DNA: TGTGCCAGCAGCCAGAGCGAACGGCCCCAGCATTTT

J: TRBJ2-1
D: .
size: .
V: TRBV9
CDR3: CASSVGANNEQFF
DNA: TGTGCCAGCAGCGTAGGTGCCAACAATGAGCAGTTCTTC

J: TRBJ1-2
D: .
size: .
V: TRBV18
CDR3: CASSPTDFNYGYTF
DNA: TGTGCCAGCTCACCGACAGATTTTAACTATGGCTACACCTTC

J: TRBJ1-5
D: .
size: .
V: TRBV5-6
CDR3: CASSLVDQPQHF
DNA: TGTGCCAGCAGCTTGGTCGACCAGCCCCAGCATTTT

J: TRBJ1-3
D: TRBD1
size: .
V: TRBV5-6
CDR3: CASSRTGERPGNTIYF
DNA: TGTGCCAGCAGCCGGACAGGGGAAAGACCTGGAAACACCATATATTTT

J: TRBJ1-6
D: TRBD1
size: .
V: TRBV19
CDR3: CASSIDTLNRDSFDF
DNA: TGTGCCAGTAGTATAGATACCCTCAATCGGGACAGCTTTGACTTT

J: TRBJ1-1
D: .
size: .
V: TRBV7-9
CDR3: CASRGKERLNTEAFF
DNA: TGTGCCAGCAGAGGAAAGGAGAGGCTGAACACTGAAGCTTTCTTT

J: TRBJ1-2
D: .
size: .
V: TRBV7-9
CDR3: CASSHGGSYGYTF
DNA: TGTGCCAGCAGCCACGGCGGGTCCTATGGCTACACCTTC

J: TRBJ1-5
D: .
size: .
V: TRBV5-8
CDR3: CASSFRAQPQHF
DNA: TGTGCCAGCAGCTTTAGGGCTCAGCCCCAGCATTTT

J: TRBJ1-4
D: .
size: .
V: TRBV6-1
CDR3: CASSESEAPREKLFF
DNA: TGTGCCAGCAGTGAAAGTGAGGCACCCCGGGAAAAACTGTTTTTT

J: TRBJ1-1
D: .
size: .
V: TRBV7-6
CDR3: CASSWGNTEAFF
DNA: TGTGCCAGCAGCTGGGGGAACACTGAAGCTTTCTTT

J: TRBJ2-5
D: .
size: .
V: TRBV7-9
CDR3: CASSKGGDQETQYF
DNA: TGTGCCAGCAGCAAGGGGGGGGATCAAGAGACCCAGTACTTC

J: TRBJ2-2
D: .
size: .
V: TRBV7-9
CDR3: CASSLVSQTPTGELFF
DNA: TGTGCCAGCAGCTTAGTGTCGCAGACTCCAACCGGGGAGCTGTTTTTT

J: TRBJ2-7
D: TRBD2
size: .
V: TRBV9
CDR3: CASSPPQSSGAYEQYF
DNA: TGTGCCAGCAGCCCCCCTCAATCTAGCGGGGCCTACGAGCAGTACTTC

J: TRBJ2-7
D: .
size: .
V: TRBV5-8
CDR3: CASSLAGGPYEQYF
DNA: TGTGCCAGCAGCTTGGCCGGGGGGCCCTACGAGCAGTACTTC

J: TRBJ1-1
D: .
size: .
V: TRBV10-3
CDR3: CAISAAQVTEAFF
DNA: TGTGCCATCAGTGCTGCTCAGGTCACTGAAGCTTTCTTT